Listed below are T cell receptor beta chains from one sample, sequenced in a study of blood T cell repertoires in COVID-19. Data came from immunoSEQ multiplex PCR; TCRdb stores just in-frame clones and leaves some out. The table has fewer than 85,000 clones, 80% to 90% seen once. Sequencing used peripheral blood. The receptors stem from a man aged 50-60 years with active COVID-19. Both conserved end residues are part of each CDR3. Fields, in order: J gene, V gene, CDR3 protein.

j_call: TRBJ2-3
v_call: TRBV18
cdr3_aa: CASILASTDTQYF

j_call: TRBJ2-2
v_call: TRBV28
cdr3_aa: CASSFGGRNTGELFF

j_call: TRBJ2-3
v_call: TRBV7-3
cdr3_aa: CASSLTFSGRGDTQYF

j_call: TRBJ1-1
v_call: TRBV7-9
cdr3_aa: CASRRGPENTEAFF

j_call: TRBJ1-5
v_call: TRBV19
cdr3_aa: CASRPPGGHQPQHF

j_call: TRBJ2-1
v_call: TRBV5-1
cdr3_aa: CASSSKRPVLEQFF

j_call: TRBJ2-3
v_call: TRBV5-4
cdr3_aa: CASSLVGAPDTQYF

j_call: TRBJ1-5
v_call: TRBV6-5
cdr3_aa: CASSRQGGSQPQHF

j_call: TRBJ1-1
v_call: TRBV6-2/TRBV6-3
cdr3_aa: CASSRPDSRGAEAFF

j_call: TRBJ2-7
v_call: TRBV27
cdr3_aa: CASTLTGGSSYEQYF

j_call: TRBJ2-1
v_call: TRBV5-4
cdr3_aa: CASSPTSGGSSYNEQFF

j_call: TRBJ2-5
v_call: TRBV3-1/TRBV3-2
cdr3_aa: CASSQGQGWTQYF

j_call: TRBJ2-1
v_call: TRBV28
cdr3_aa: CASSRTGVHEQFF

j_call: TRBJ1-4
v_call: TRBV4-3
cdr3_aa: CASSHHFNPGENNEKLFF

j_call: TRBJ2-1
v_call: TRBV7-8
cdr3_aa: CASSDRDRAHEQFF

j_call: TRBJ1-2
v_call: TRBV2
cdr3_aa: CASSEGWTGVDGYTF

j_call: TRBJ2-2
v_call: TRBV9
cdr3_aa: CASSQDRGITGELFF

j_call: TRBJ2-4
v_call: TRBV28
cdr3_aa: CASTNRGRGGNIQYF

j_call: TRBJ2-1
v_call: TRBV28
cdr3_aa: CASRAASSGTFNEQFF

j_call: TRBJ2-1
v_call: TRBV29-1
cdr3_aa: CSAATPGDPRSYNEQFF

j_call: TRBJ2-2
v_call: TRBV9
cdr3_aa: CASSSGGRTGELFF

j_call: TRBJ2-1
v_call: TRBV2
cdr3_aa: CASRREENEQFF

j_call: TRBJ2-3
v_call: TRBV10-3
cdr3_aa: CAISESEVSDTQYF

j_call: TRBJ2-7
v_call: TRBV10-2
cdr3_aa: CASSVQLVAYEQYF

j_call: TRBJ1-1
v_call: TRBV24-1
cdr3_aa: CATSDPLTGDTEAFF

j_call: TRBJ1-1
v_call: TRBV5-4
cdr3_aa: CASSAGRDIIYTEAFF

j_call: TRBJ1-1
v_call: TRBV4-3
cdr3_aa: CASSQGPGTGSSGAEAFF

j_call: TRBJ1-2
v_call: TRBV7-9
cdr3_aa: CASSSDREENYGYTF

j_call: TRBJ2-7
v_call: TRBV9
cdr3_aa: CASSVSGQGYEQYF

j_call: TRBJ1-4
v_call: TRBV28
cdr3_aa: CASSFIRAANEKLFF

j_call: TRBJ2-7
v_call: TRBV25-1
cdr3_aa: CASSAQGSYEQYF

j_call: TRBJ2-7
v_call: TRBV6-2/TRBV6-3
cdr3_aa: CASSYSDLSGGAPSYEQYF

j_call: TRBJ1-4
v_call: TRBV28
cdr3_aa: CASSLAGANERKLFF

j_call: TRBJ2-1
v_call: TRBV5-1
cdr3_aa: CASAISGNDNEQFF

j_call: TRBJ2-1
v_call: TRBV24-1
cdr3_aa: CATSGASGNHNEQFF

j_call: TRBJ1-2
v_call: TRBV4-3
cdr3_aa: CASSPGQGVNYGYTF

j_call: TRBJ2-7
v_call: TRBV6-2/TRBV6-3
cdr3_aa: CASSRPSGGLSYEQYF

j_call: TRBJ1-3
v_call: TRBV7-3
cdr3_aa: CASSPQGQGHGNTIYF

j_call: TRBJ2-3
v_call: TRBV3-1/TRBV3-2
cdr3_aa: CASSQAPQRDTQYF

j_call: TRBJ1-1
v_call: TRBV15
cdr3_aa: CATSRDNQQGEAFF

j_call: TRBJ2-3
v_call: TRBV19
cdr3_aa: CASTVTGTDTQYF

j_call: TRBJ2-5
v_call: TRBV30
cdr3_aa: CAWSPPGLAAGTQYF

j_call: TRBJ1-6
v_call: TRBV29-1
cdr3_aa: CSVPGQGENSPLHF

j_call: TRBJ1-1
v_call: TRBV10-3
cdr3_aa: CAISESGSTEAFF

j_call: TRBJ2-2
v_call: TRBV10-3
cdr3_aa: CAISDPRGRANTGELFF

j_call: TRBJ2-1
v_call: TRBV5-4
cdr3_aa: CASSVRQTYNEQFF

j_call: TRBJ2-5
v_call: TRBV7-3
cdr3_aa: CASSAYRGAQETQYF

j_call: TRBJ2-1
v_call: TRBV5-5
cdr3_aa: CASSLVGTSPFPLVNEQFF

j_call: TRBJ2-7
v_call: TRBV4-1
cdr3_aa: CASSQSSGTGDEQYF

j_call: TRBJ2-2
v_call: TRBV24-1
cdr3_aa: CATSDSGTGVTGELFF